These 16 T cell receptor beta chains share one sample of origin, sequenced in a study of T-cell reconstitution after alpha-beta-depleted transplantation in children (dated by TCRdb to about 2016). Sample treatment or condition, as interpreted from the label and publication: allogeneic hematopoietic cell transplantation with graft depleted of TCRalphabeta T cells and CD19 B cells. Libraries came from PCR. Reads for this sample came from an Illumina HiSeq 2500. TCR libraries were prepared with molecular barcoding, using unique molecular identifiers to normalize TCRbeta repertoire quantification. The public reads were quality trimmed at Q25 with fastp and then assembled into clones with MiXCR by TCRdb, keeping productive beta chains. Rows matching on CDR3 protein sequence are summarized as one entry with the most common DNA and genes. Recorded for this sample are nearly 350,000 distinct CDR3 sequences; 15% to 20% of them occurred a single time. The ten largest clones capture 35% to 50% of the sample.

The sample in question was PBMCs, mostly from graft donor cells, obtained 360 days after TCRalphabeta/CD19-depleted stem cell transplant. These TCRs come from a male patient between 2 and 9 years old who had a stem cell transplant for acute lymphoblastic leukemia, so the T cells may come from the graft donor.

The chain links TRBV6-2 or TRBV6-3 to TRBJ1-1; D is undetermined. The CDR3 totals 14 residues. Trimming stripped 6 bases from V and 1 base from J, with 12 bases between. CDR1 MNHEY and CDR2 SVGEGT come from the germline V gene. This chain's CDR3 is CASSHGRRNTEAFF. The CDR3 bases are TGTGCCAGCAGCCACGGACGGAGGAACACTGAAGCTTTCTTT.

The table lists this clonotype with a few counts. The V call is TRBV5-6, the J call TRBJ2-1; tentative D call: TRBD1 (5 bases). Germline V gives CDR1 SGHDT, CDR2 YYEEEE. The germline V and J ends were trimmed by 1 base and 8 bases, with 16 bases remaining between them. CDR3 length: 15 residues. CDR3 region: CASSLSGSEFDEQFF. Written as DNA, the CDR3 is TGTGCCAGCAGCTTGTCAGGGTCAGAATTCGATGAGCAGTTCTTC.

The table lists this clonotype with a few counts. The chain couples TRBV10-3 to TRBJ1-4, with D possibly matching TRBD1 (5 bases). Trimming left V 0 bases short and J 5 bases short, with 16 bases between. This CDR3 has 17 amino acids. Germline-derived CDR1 and CDR2 are ENHRY and SYGVKD. This CDR3 reads CAISESGGLFANEKLFF. The CDR3 nucleotides are TGTGCCATCAGTGAGTCGGGGGGACTTTTTGCGAATGAAAAACTGTTTTTT.

The chain couples TRBV7-2 to TRBJ2-1; possibly TRBD1 or TRBD2 for D (6 bases each). Between the trimmed V and J ends, which lost 1 base and 5 bases, there was a span of 18 bases. The germline V gene has CDR1 SGHTA and CDR2 FQGNSA. The CDR3 consists of 17 residues. Here the CDR3 reads CASSLVSGGGLHNEQFF. In DNA form, the CDR3 reads TGTGCCAGCAGCTTAGTATCCGGGGGCGGGCTCCACAATGAGCAGTTCTTC.

CDR3 sequence (DNA): TGCAGCGGTATGGGACTAGCGGGAATCCAGTTCTTC. Translating it yields CSGMGLAGIQFF. The chain has TRBV29-1 and TRBJ2-1; 13 bases are a match to TRBD2. The CDR3 sequence is 12 residues long. In germline, CDR1 is SQVTM, CDR2 ANQGSEA. Trimming at V came to 7 bases and at J to 13 bases, leaving 7 bases not matched to a gene.

This clonotype turned up a few times. The chain carries TRBV12-3 or TRBV12-4 and TRBJ1-5; unclear D gene. CDR3 length equals 15 residues. V was pared by 6 bases and J by 0 bases, with 12 bases between. The chain's CDR3 is CASSPSVNSNQPQHF. CDR3 in DNA: TGTGCCAGCAGCCCGTCGGTGAATAGCAATCAGCCCCAGCATTTT.

There are a few counts of this clonotype. The J gene is TRBJ2-5, the V gene TRBV19; D uncertain. The germline gives CDR1 LNHDA, CDR2 SQIVND (reference sequence). V lost 5 bases and J 1 base, leaving 11 bases between the germline ends. CDR3 length: 14 residues. The CDR3 sequence: CASSSDALQETQYF. In DNA form, the CDR3 reads TGTGCCAGTAGTTCCGACGCCCTCCAAGAGACCCAGTACTTC.

V gene TRBV7-2 combines with J gene TRBJ1-3; TRBD1 is a possible D gene (5 bases). The germline CDR1 and CDR2 sequences are SGHTA and FQGNSA. The CDR3 is made up of 15 amino acids. V lost 6 bases and J lost 0, with 12 bases in between. CDR3 in amino acids: CASRKWGSSGNTIYF. The CDR3 bases are TGTGCCAGCAGAAAGTGGGGGAGCTCTGGAAACACCATATATTTT.

This clonotype has a handful of counts. This rearrangement joins TRBV25-1 to TRBJ2-7; D is unclear. The CDR3 has 11 residues. Germline CDR1 MGHDK, CDR2 SYGVNS. Trimming took 5 bases from V and 6 from J, leaving 8 bases between them. This CDR3 is CASSYQIEQYF. DNA for the CDR3: TGTGCCAGCAGTTACCAAATCGAGCAGTACTTC.

The chain combines TRBV12-3 or TRBV12-4 with TRBJ2-1; TRBD1 aligns across 7 bases. V shed 3 bases and J 2 bases; nucleotides not matched to a gene: 4. This CDR3 has 15 amino acids. This CDR3 reads CASSLRQGAYNEQFF. In DNA form, the CDR3 reads TGTGCCAGCAGTTTGAGGCAGGGGGCCTACAATGAGCAGTTCTTC.

CDR3 in amino acids: CATGTGNTEAFF. DNA for the CDR3: TGTGCCACCGGGACAGGGAACACTGAAGCTTTCTTT. The gene calls are TRBV28 and TRBJ1-1; 8 nucleotides align to TRBD1. Looked up from germline, CDR1 is MDHEN and CDR2 is SYDVKM. This CDR3 region has 12 residues. Trimming removed 10 bases from V and 1 base from J; junction bases left unmatched: 2.

This rearrangement joins TRBV20-1 to TRBJ2-7, with 8 bases aligning to TRBD2. Germline trimming cut 6 bases from V and 6 bases from J; bases unmatched to any gene: 16. The CDR3 length is 15 residues. CDR1 DFQATT and CDR2 SNEGSKA come from the germline V gene (reference sequence). CDR3 sequence (DNA): TGCAGTGCCGGGACTAGAAATATCTTGGGAATCGAGCAGTACTTC. Translating it yields CSAGTRNILGIEQYF.

This CDR3 is CASRPGQGYNEQFF. The CDR3 DNA sequence: TGCGCCAGCAGGCCGGGACAGGGCTACAATGAGCAGTTCTTC. The rearrangement joins TRBV4-1 to TRBJ2-1; TRBD1 matches 9 bases. This CDR3 is built from 14 residues. The V gene's germline CDR1 is MGHRA and CDR2 YSYEKL. Germline trimming cut 6 bases from V and 3 bases from J; bases unmatched to any gene: 3.

This clonotype was seen repeatedly, ten times or more. The chain has TRBV12-3 or TRBV12-4 and TRBJ2-7, with 10 bases matching TRBD1. With 7 bases clipped from V and 2 bases from J, the junction kept 5 bases outside the gene matches. The CDR3 spans 14 residues. In nucleotides, the CDR3 is TGTGCCAGCACTTGGACAGGGGGGACCTACGAGCAGTACTTC. Its translation: CASTWTGGTYEQYF.

The chain combines TRBV18 with TRBJ2-1; 14 nucleotides match TRBD2. Germline CDR1 KGHSH, CDR2 LQKENI. Trimming cost V 5 bases and J 0 bases; bases outside gene matches: 3. This CDR3 comprises 17 residues. Written as DNA, the CDR3 is TGTGCCAGCTCAAGACTAGCGGGAGGGCACTCCTACAATGAGCAGTTCTTC. It translates to CASSRLAGGHSYNEQFF.

In the case of this clonotype: A much larger clone lies one base from this, so it may be a read error. The chain uses TRBV4-2 and TRBJ2-7, with D hard to call. The germline V gene has CDR1 LGHNA and CDR2 YNFKEQ. The V gene lost 0 bases and the J gene lost 3 bases, with 18 bases spanning the gap. There are 17 residues in the CDR3. CDR3 protein: CASSQDHRARRCYEQYF. The DNA of the CDR3 is TGTGCCAGCAGCCAAGATCATCGGGCTCGACGGTGCTACGAGCAGTACTTC.